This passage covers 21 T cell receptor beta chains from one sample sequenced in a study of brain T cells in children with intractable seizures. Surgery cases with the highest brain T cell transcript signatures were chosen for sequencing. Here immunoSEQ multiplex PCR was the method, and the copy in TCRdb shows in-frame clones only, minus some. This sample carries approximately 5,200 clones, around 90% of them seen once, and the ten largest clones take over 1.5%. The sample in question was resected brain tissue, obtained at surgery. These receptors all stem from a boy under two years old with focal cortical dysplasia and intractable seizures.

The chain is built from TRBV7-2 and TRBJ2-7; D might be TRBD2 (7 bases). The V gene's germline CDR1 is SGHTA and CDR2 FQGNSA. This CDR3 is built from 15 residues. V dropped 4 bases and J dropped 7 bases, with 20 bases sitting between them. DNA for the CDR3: TGTGCCAGCAGCTGGAGGACATCCGAGGGGGGGGAGCAGTACTTC. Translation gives CASSWRTSEGGEQYF.

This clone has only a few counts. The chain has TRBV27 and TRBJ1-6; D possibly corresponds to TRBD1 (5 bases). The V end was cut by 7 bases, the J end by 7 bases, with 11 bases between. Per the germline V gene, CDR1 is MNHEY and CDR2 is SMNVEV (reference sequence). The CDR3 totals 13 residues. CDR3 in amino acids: CASIGDWNSPLHF. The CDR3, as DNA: TGTGCCAGCATCGGGGACTGGAATTCACCCCTCCACTTT.

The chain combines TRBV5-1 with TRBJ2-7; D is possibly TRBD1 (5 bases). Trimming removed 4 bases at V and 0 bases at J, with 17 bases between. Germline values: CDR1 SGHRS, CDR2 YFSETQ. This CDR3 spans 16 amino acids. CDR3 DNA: TGCGCCAGCAGCCCCTTAGGGTATAGGGGCTCCTACGAGCAGTACTTC. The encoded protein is CASSPLGYRGSYEQYF.

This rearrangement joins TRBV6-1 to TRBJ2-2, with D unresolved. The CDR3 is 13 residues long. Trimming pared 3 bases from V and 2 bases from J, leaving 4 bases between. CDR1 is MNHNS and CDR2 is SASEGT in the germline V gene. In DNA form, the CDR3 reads TGTGCCAGCAGTGAGCCTAACACCGGGGAGCTGTTTTTT. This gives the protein CASSEPNTGELFF.

CDR3 sequence reads: CASGASGVDPFYEQYF. Written as DNA, the CDR3 is TGTGCCAGCGGAGCTAGCGGGGTAGACCCTTTCTACGAGCAGTACTTC. The chain combines TRBV2 with TRBJ2-7; 9 nucleotides match TRBD2. Trimming at V came to 8 bases and at J to 3 bases, leaving 14 bases not matched to a gene. CDR3 length equals 16 residues. Germline lookup yields CDR1 SNHLY and CDR2 FYNNEI.

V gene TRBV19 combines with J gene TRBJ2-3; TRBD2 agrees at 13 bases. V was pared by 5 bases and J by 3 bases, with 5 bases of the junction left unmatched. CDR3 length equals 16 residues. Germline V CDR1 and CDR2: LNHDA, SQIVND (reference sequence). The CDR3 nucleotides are TGTGCCAGTAGTGTTAGGACTAGCGGGGGAACAGATACGCAGTATTTT. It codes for CASSVRTSGGTDTQYF.

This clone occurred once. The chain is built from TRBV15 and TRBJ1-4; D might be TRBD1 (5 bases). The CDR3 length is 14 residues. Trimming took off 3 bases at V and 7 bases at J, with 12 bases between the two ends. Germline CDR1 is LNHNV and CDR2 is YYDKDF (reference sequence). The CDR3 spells CATSRYQGTEKLFF. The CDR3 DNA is TGTGCCACCAGCAGGTATCAGGGAACTGAAAAACTGTTTTTT.

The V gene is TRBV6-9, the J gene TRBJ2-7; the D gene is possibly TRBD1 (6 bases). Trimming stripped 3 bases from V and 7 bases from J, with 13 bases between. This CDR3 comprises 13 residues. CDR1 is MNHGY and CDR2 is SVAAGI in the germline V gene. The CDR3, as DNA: TGTGCCAGCAGTTACCTCGCAAGGGGGGAGCAGTACTTC. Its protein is CASSYLARGEQYF.

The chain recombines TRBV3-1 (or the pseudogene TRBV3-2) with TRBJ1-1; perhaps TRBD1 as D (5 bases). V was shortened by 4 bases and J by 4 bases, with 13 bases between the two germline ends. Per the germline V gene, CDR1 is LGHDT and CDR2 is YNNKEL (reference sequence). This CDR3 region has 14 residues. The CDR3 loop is CASSRRGGGTEAFF. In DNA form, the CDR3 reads TGTGCCAGCAGCCGGCGGGGGGGAGGCACTGAAGCTTTCTTT.

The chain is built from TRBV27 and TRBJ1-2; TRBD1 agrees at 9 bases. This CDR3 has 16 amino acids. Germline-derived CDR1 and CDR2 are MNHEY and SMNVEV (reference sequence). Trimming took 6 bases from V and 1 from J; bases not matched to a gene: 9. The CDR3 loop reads CASRRTGAHLNYGYTF. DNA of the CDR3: TGTGCCAGCAGACGGACAGGGGCTCACCTTAACTATGGCTACACCTTC.

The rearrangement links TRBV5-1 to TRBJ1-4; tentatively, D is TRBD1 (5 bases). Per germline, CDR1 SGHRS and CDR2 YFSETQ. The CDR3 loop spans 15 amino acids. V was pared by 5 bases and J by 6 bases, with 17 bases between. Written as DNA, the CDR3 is TGCGCCAGCAGATTTCCCGGGACTGAGGATGAAAAACTGTTTTTT. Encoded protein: CASRFPGTEDEKLFF.

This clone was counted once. DNA for the CDR3: TGTGCCAGCAGCTTAGGTTTATGGACCGGCCTTAACACTGAAGCTTTCTTT. This gives the protein CASSLGLWTGLNTEAFF. The V and J genes are TRBV7-2 and TRBJ1-1; no firm D call. V was clipped by 1 base and J by 2 bases, with 17 bases between them. The CDR3 has 17 residues. Germline lookup yields CDR1 SGHTA and CDR2 FQGNSA.

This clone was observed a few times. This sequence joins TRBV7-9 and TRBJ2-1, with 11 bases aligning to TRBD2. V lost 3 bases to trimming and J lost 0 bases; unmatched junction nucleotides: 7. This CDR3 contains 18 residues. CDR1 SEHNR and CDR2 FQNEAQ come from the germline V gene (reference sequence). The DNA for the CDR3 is TGTGCCAGCAGCTTTACTAGCGGGAGCCAAGTCTCCTACAATGAGCAGTTCTTC. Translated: CASSFTSGSQVSYNEQFF.

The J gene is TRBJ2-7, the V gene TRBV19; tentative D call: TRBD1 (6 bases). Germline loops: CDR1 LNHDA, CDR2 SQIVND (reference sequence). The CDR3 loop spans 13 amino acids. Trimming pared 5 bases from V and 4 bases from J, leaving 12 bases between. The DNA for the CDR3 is TGTGCCAGTAGTCCCGGGACAAGTTACGAGCAGTACTTC. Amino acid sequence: CASSPGTSYEQYF.

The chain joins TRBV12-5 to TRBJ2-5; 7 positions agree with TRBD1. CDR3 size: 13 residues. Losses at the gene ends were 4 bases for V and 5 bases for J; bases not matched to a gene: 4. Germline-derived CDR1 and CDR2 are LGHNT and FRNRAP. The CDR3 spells CASGSQGEETQYF. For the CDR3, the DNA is TGTGCTAGTGGTTCTCAGGGGGAGGAGACCCAGTACTTC.

The CDR3 reads CASSDNKFVNTEAFF. CDR3 nucleotide sequence: TGTGCCAGCAGCGATAACAAGTTTGTGAACACTGAAGCTTTCTTT. The chain is built from TRBV3-1 (or the pseudogene TRBV3-2) and TRBJ1-1; the D is unclear. V dropped 5 bases and J dropped 0 bases, with 13 bases sitting between them. Germline assignment: CDR1 LGHDT and CDR2 YNNKEL (reference sequence). This CDR3 is built from 15 residues.

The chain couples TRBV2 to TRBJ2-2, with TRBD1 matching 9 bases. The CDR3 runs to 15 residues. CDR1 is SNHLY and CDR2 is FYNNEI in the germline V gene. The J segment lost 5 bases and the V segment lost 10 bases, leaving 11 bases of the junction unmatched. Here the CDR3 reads CANRGGTGNTGELFF. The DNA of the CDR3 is TGTGCCAACCGAGGAGGGACAGGGAATACCGGGGAGCTGTTTTTT.

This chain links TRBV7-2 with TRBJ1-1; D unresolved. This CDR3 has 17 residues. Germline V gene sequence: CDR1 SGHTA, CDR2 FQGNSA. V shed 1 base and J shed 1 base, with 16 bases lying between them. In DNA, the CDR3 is TGTGCCAGCAGCTTAGAGGGTGTGGGGAGAGGGAACACTGAAGCTTTCTTT. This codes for CASSLEGVGRGNTEAFF. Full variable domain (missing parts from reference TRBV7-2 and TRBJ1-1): GAGVSQSPSNKVTEKGKDVELRCDPISGHTALYWYRQSLGQGLEFLIYFQGNSAPDKSGLPSDRFSAERTGGSVSTLTIQRTQQEDSAVYLCASSLEGVGRGNTEAFFGQGTRLTVV.

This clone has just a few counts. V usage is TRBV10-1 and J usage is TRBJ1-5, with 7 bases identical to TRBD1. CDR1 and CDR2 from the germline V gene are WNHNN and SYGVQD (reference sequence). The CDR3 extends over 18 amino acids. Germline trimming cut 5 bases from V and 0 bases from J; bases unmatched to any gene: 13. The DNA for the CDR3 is TGCGCCAGCAGTTTGGACAGGCTCCCTCCCTATAGCAATCAGCCCCAGCATTTT. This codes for CASSLDRLPPYSNQPQHF.

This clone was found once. As DNA, the CDR3 is TGTGCCACCAGCAGAGGCCCGGGGACGAGCGGGGGGTCTCCCGGGGAGCTGTTTTTT. Protein product: CATSRGPGTSGGSPGELFF. The J gene is TRBJ2-2, the V gene TRBV15; 9 bases are a match to TRBD2. Losses at the gene ends were 1 base for V and 6 bases for J; bases not matched to a gene: 15. CDR3 length: 19 amino acids. Germline V CDR1 and CDR2: LNHNV, YYDKDF (reference sequence).

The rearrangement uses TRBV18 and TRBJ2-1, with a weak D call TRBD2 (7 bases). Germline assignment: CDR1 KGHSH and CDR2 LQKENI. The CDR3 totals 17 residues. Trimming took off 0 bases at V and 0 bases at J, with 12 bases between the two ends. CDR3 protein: CASSPPGGPRSYNEQFF. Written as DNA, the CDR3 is TGTGCCAGCTCACCACCGGGGGGGCCCCGCTCCTACAATGAGCAGTTCTTC.